Presented here are 20 T cell receptor beta chains from one specimen sequenced in a study of human T cells and chemical hapten exposure. TCRdb re-called the RACE reads through MiXCR, storing one row per CDR3 protein. The repertoire holds under 300,000 distinct CDR3 sequences, about 7.7% seen once, with about 1.2% in the top ten. Time point described: pre-sensitization, week 0. Treatment described: therapeutic diphenylcyclopropenone sensitization with weekly scalp DPC. This material consisted of whole blood, taken in connection with sensitization to the hapten diphenylcyclopropenone (DPC). These receptor sequences come from a young man with alopecia areata. Some clones in this sample may be carry-over from other donors' samples.

In this sample, this clonotype turned up many times. The rearrangement joins TRBV10-3 to TRBJ1-1, with a tentative D call TRBD1 (5 bases). Per the germline V gene, CDR1 is ENHRY and CDR2 is SYGVKD. The V and J ends lost 10 bases and 3 bases respectively, with 15 bases between them. The CDR3 is made up of 13 amino acids. The CDR3 region is CATLTGTHTEAFF. The CDR3 nucleotides read TGTGCCACCCTTACCGGGACTCACACTGAAGCTTTCTTT.

This clonotype has more than one count but fewer than ten. The chain couples TRBV5-1 to TRBJ1-2; possibly TRBD1 for D (5 bases). Trimming stripped 0 bases from V and 4 bases from J, with 19 bases between. In germline, CDR1 is SGHRS, CDR2 YFSETQ. This CDR3 is 17 amino acids long. The CDR3 bases are TGCGCCAGCAGCTTGGCCTTTAGCACTCCAGGGAGCTATGGCTACACCTTC. Protein sequence: CASSLAFSTPGSYGYTF.

This clonotype was detected only a few times. The rearrangement links TRBV12-3 or TRBV12-4 to TRBJ2-5; D remains ambiguous. Trimming removed 3 bases from V and 2 bases from J, with 10 bases in between. CDR3 size: 14 residues. The CDR3 loop is CASSFDTVQETQYF. In DNA, the CDR3 is TGTGCCAGCAGTTTTGACACGGTGCAAGAGACCCAGTACTTC.

This clonotype was observed a few times. The chain couples TRBV2 to TRBJ1-5; no definite D call. CDR1 and CDR2 from the germline V gene are SNHLY and FYNNEI. The CDR3 spans 15 residues. V dropped 2 bases and J dropped 2 bases, with 10 bases sitting between them. The CDR3, as DNA: TGTGCCAGCAGTGAATCTTTGCAGCGCAATCAGCCCCAGCATTTT. Its translation: CASSESLQRNQPQHF.

The sample holds a few counts of this clonotype. V usage is TRBV12-3 or TRBV12-4 and J usage is TRBJ1-1; D call uncertain. CDR3 length: 17 amino acids. V gave up 4 bases and J gave up 0 bases, with 18 bases separating them. The CDR3 DNA is TGTGCCAGCAGTTGGATTACCATCGGAGGCTTGAACACTGAAGCTTTCTTT. Protein: CASSWITIGGLNTEAFF.

There are many counts of this clonotype. J is TRBJ1-1 and V is TRBV12-5; D not resolved. Germline-derived CDR1 and CDR2 are LGHNT and FRNRAP. CDR3 size: 14 residues. Deletions cut 1 base from V and 0 bases from J, with 6 bases between. The CDR3 DNA follows: TGTGCTAGTGGTTTGGGTCAGTTGAACACTGAAGCTTTCTTT. Translating it yields CASGLGQLNTEAFF.

This clonotype came up a few times. The chain has TRBV12-3 or TRBV12-4 and TRBJ2-1, with TRBD1 as a possible D gene (6 bases). V lost 5 bases, J lost 8 bases, and 10 bases lay in between. CDR3 length: 12 residues. CDR3 in DNA: TGTGCCAGCAGTCACAGGGAGTATGAGCAGTTCTTC. Translated: CASSHREYEQFF.

There are many counts of this clonotype. This CDR3 is CAISEIDSPLTDTQYF. For the CDR3, the DNA is TGTGCCATCAGTGAGATCGATTCCCCTCTCACAGATACGCAGTATTTT. The genes are TRBV10-3 and TRBJ2-3; D remains unclear. CDR1 and CDR2 (germline): ENHRY, SYGVKD. The ends were cut back, 2 bases at V and 2 bases at J, with 14 bases in the middle. This CDR3 comprises 16 residues.

The chain combines TRBV6-2 or TRBV6-3 with TRBJ2-7; D perhaps matches TRBD2 (5 bases). The V end lost 5 bases, the J end lost 3 bases, and 11 bases lay between the germline ends. CDR1 is MNHEY, CDR2 SVGEGT, per germline. The CDR3 is 13 amino acids. The CDR3: CASSLAGGYEQYV. In DNA form, the CDR3 reads TGTGCCAGCAGTCTGGCAGGAGGCTACGAGCAGTACGTC.

This clonotype has at least ten counts. This chain links TRBV4-3 with TRBJ2-2; D is undetermined. V lost 4 bases and J lost 5, with 11 bases in between. The CDR3 sequence is 14 residues long. Germline CDR1 and CDR2: LGHNA and YSLEER. The CDR3 reads CASSLLVGTGELFF. CDR3 DNA sequence: TGCGCCAGCAGCCTGTTAGTTGGTACCGGGGAGCTGTTTTTT.

This clonotype has more than one count but fewer than ten. V gene TRBV12-3 or TRBV12-4 combines with J gene TRBJ1-2; TRBD1 matches 7 bases. This CDR3 spans 13 amino acids. V shed 6 bases and J 5 bases; nucleotides not matched to a gene: 6. CDR3 sequence: CASSPGQPYGYTF. The DNA for the CDR3 is TGTGCCAGCAGCCCGGGACAGCCGTATGGCTACACCTTC.

There are many counts of this clonotype. The chain joins TRBV12-3 or TRBV12-4 to TRBJ2-5, with no clear D. V was clipped by 1 base and J by 1 base, with 4 bases between them. This CDR3 has 13 residues. In DNA form, the CDR3 reads TGTGCCAGCAGTTTAGGATTCCAAGAGACCCAGTACTTC. Amino acid sequence: CASSLGFQETQYF.

There are a few counts of this clonotype. The chain couples TRBV6-6 to TRBJ2-2; 8 bases fit TRBD1. The CDR3 spans 15 residues. The V segment lost 6 bases and the J segment 7 bases; nucleotides outside the gene matches: 10. Germline-derived CDR1 and CDR2 are MNHNY and SVGAGI (reference sequence). The CDR3 protein is CASSHWTGMGGELFF. The CDR3 nucleotides are TGTGCCAGCAGCCATTGGACAGGGATGGGCGGGGAGCTGTTTTTT.

V usage is TRBV7-3 and J usage is TRBJ1-5; D ambiguous. Between the trimmed V and J ends, which lost 1 base and 0 bases, there was a span of 7 bases. In germline, CDR1 is SGHTA, CDR2 FQGTGA. CDR3 size: 15 residues. The CDR3 spells CASSLSANSNQPQHF. DNA for the CDR3: TGTGCCAGCAGCTTAAGCGCGAATAGCAATCAGCCCCAGCATTTT.

The chain carries TRBV20-1 and TRBJ2-7; perhaps D is TRBD1 or TRBD2 (5 bases each). Per germline, CDR1 DFQATT and CDR2 SNEGSKA (reference sequence). The CDR3 has 14 amino acids. As DNA, the CDR3 is TGCAGTGCTAGTCCCGGGACGGCTAAATACGAGCGGTACGTC. Amino acid sequence: CSASPGTAKYERYV.

This clonotype was seen many times. The chain joins TRBV11-2 to TRBJ2-4, with no clear D. Trimming removed 0 bases at V and 0 bases at J, with 6 bases between. The CDR3 spans 15 residues. Germline values: CDR1 SGHAT, CDR2 FQNNGV. The CDR3 DNA sequence: TGTGCCAGCAGCTTAGATCTTGCAGCCAAAAACATTCAGTACTTC. Its protein product is CASSLDLAAKNIQYF.

This rearrangement joins TRBV28 to TRBJ1-1, with D unresolved. Germline V gives CDR1 MDHEN, CDR2 SYDVKM. The germline V and J ends were trimmed by 2 bases and 5 bases, with 15 bases remaining between them. The CDR3 is 15 residues long. CDR3: CASSLSPEGKTEAFF. CDR3 nucleotides: TGTGCCAGCAGTTTAAGTCCAGAAGGTAAAACTGAAGCTTTCTTT.

In this sample, this clonotype turned up many times. The genes are TRBV5-1 and TRBJ2-3; no firm D call. The CDR3 is 14 amino acids. CDR1 is SGHRS and CDR2 is YFSETQ in the germline V gene. V dropped 1 base and J dropped 2 bases, with 8 bases sitting between them. The CDR3: CASSLTPYTDTQYF. CDR3 in DNA: TGCGCCAGCAGCTTGACACCATACACAGATACGCAGTATTTT. Full variable domain (rest looked up from reference TRBV5-1 and TRBJ2-3): KAGVTQTPRYLIKTRGQQVTLSCSPISGHRSVSWYQQTPGQGLQFLFEYFSETQRNKGNFPGRFSGRQFSNSRSEMNVSTLELGDSALYLCASSLTPYTDTQYFGPGTRLTVL.

CDR3 coding DNA: TGTGCCAGCAGCCAAGTAGGGACCAATCAGCCCCAGCATTTT. Amino acid sequence: CASSQVGTNQPQHF. The rearrangement links TRBV14 to TRBJ1-5, with D perhaps TRBD1 (5 bases). Trimming removed 1 base from V and 3 bases from J, with 7 bases in between. Germline loops: CDR1 SGHDN, CDR2 FVKESK. CDR3 length: 14 amino acids.

This clonotype was recorded only once. V gene TRBV10-3 combines with J gene TRBJ2-2, with D unclear. Germline assignment: CDR1 ENHRY and CDR2 SYGVKD. The CDR3 has 16 amino acids. The V end was cut by 1 base, the J end by 3 bases, with 12 bases between. The CDR3 nucleotides read TGTGCCATCAGTGAGTTTAAGCCTACGGACACCGGGGAGCTGTTTTTT. It is translated as CAISEFKPTDTGELFF.